The entry that follows covers one TCR beta chain sequence. Its cognate antigen is unknown. The data are from a study of early T cells in non-severe SARS-CoV-2 infection. Across the whole study: Chains from this unsorted whole-blood bulk RNA could not be paired. Study-level points and caveats: Lookups in VDJdb leaned toward anti-spike CD8 responses and missed private and CD4 specificities.

Attached unique molecular identifiers marked individual cDNA molecules. MiXCR was run by TCRdb on the 5' RACE reads, yielding one entry per CDR3 protein. The table records tens of thousands of distinct CDR3 sequences, more than 3.5% of them present only once. V was cut by 5 bases and J by 3 bases, with 24 bases left in between. The CDR3 sequence is 18 residues long. This TCR derives from an adult who was a healthcare worker with PCR-confirmed SARS-CoV-2 infection or an uninfected control (not recorded which). The V gene is TRBV12-3 or TRBV12-4, the J gene TRBJ2-3, with D maybe TRBD2 (6 bases). Specimen: whole blood. CDR3 amino acids: CASSPRGGWGKGTDTQYF. The CDR3 nucleotides read TGTGCCAGCAGTCCACGGGGAGGTTGGGGGAAGGGTACAGATACGCAGTATTTT.